This TCR beta chain was found in a study of cytomegalovirus exposure and HLA in healthy donors. Germline V gene lookup returns CDR1 SGDLS and CDR2 YYNGEE. CDR3 length: 14 amino acids. V shed 4 bases, J shed 8 bases, and the junction held 8 bases outside the gene matches. Study results and caveats: As was reported, the classifier diagnosed cytomegalovirus status with high specificity and sensitivity.

This clone occurred once. The antigen is unknown. Assay used: immunoSEQ multiplex PCR; TCRdb lists only in-frame clones, some missing. Among 100,000 to 150,000 clones listed, 85% to 95% were seen once. The donors were members of the validation cohort comprising about 130 subjects, separate from the approximately 700-subject first cohort. The gene calls are TRBV9 and TRBJ2-1; TRBD2 matches at 8 bases. This receptor was obtained from a young woman in good health and CMV-seronegative. Sequenced: PBMCs. CDR3 protein: CASSYSGGDDEQFF. CDR3 DNA sequence: TGTGCCAGCAGCTATTCGGGAGGGGATGATGAGCAGTTCTTC.